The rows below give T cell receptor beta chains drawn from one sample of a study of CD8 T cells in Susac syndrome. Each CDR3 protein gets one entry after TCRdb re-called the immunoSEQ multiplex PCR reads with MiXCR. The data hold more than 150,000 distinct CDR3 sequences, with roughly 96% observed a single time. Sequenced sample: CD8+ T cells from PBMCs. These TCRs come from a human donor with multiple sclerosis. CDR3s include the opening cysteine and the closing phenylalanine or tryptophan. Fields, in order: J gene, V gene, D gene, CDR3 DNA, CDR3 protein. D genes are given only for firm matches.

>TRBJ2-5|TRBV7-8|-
TGTGCCAGCATCGGGGTCCAAGAGACCCAGTACTTC
CASIGVQETQYF
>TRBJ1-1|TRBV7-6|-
TGTGCCAGCAGCTTAAGCTTGGCAGGGCCAAAAGGAAAAGCTTTCTTT
CASSLSLAGPKGKAFF
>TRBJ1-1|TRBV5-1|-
TGCGCCAGCAGCTTTAAGTGGAACACTGAAGCTTTCTTT
CASSFKWNTEAFF
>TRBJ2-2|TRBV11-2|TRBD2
TGTGCCAGCAGCTTAGATATAGCGGGGGGCCAGATCCTCACCGGGGAGCTGTTTTTT
CASSLDIAGGQILTGELFF
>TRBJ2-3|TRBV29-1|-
TGCAGCGTTGAAGAGTTAGGGGGAAAGGCGGATACGCAGTATTTT
CSVEELGGKADTQYF
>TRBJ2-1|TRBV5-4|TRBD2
TGTGCCAGCAGCTTGGGGGAGGGGAACAATGAGCAGTTCTTC
CASSLGEGNNEQFF
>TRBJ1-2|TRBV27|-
TGTGCCAGCAGTTTATCGAGTCTAGCCGGGCTCTATGGCTACACCTTC
CASSLSSLAGLYGYTF
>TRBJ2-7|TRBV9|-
TGTGCCAGCAGCCTCAGGACGGGGAGCTCCTACGAGCAGTACTTC
CASSLRTGSSYEQYF
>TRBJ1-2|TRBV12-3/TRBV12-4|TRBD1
TGTGCCACCCGCCGGGACAGTAACTATGGCTACACCTTC
CATRRDSNYGYTF
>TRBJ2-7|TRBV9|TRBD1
TGTGCCAGCAGCCCGGGACAGGTCGCTTCATACGAGCAGTACTTC
CASSPGQVASYEQYF
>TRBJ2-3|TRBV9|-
TGTGCCAGCAGCCGCTTCGACGGAGCCACAGATACGCAGTATTTT
CASSRFDGATDTQYF
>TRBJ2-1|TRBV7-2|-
TGTGCCAGCAGCTTACCCGGACACCCAAAATACAATGAGCAGTTCTTC
CASSLPGHPKYNEQFF
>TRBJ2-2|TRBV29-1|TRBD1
TGCAGCTTTGAGGGGACAGGGTTGACCGGGGAGCTGTTTTTT
CSFEGTGLTGELFF